The TCR beta chain described here comes from a study of neurological immune-mediated disorders (dated by TCRdb to the late 2010s). In terms of the full investigation: Among the approximately 34 multiple sclerosis patients, around 30 had relapsing-remitting MS and 3 had secondary progressive MS. Peripheral blood TCR-beta repertoires from patients with HTLV-I-associated myelopathy (HAM/TSP), patients with multiple sclerosis, and healthy controls were compared in the study using UMI-based sequencing. The roughly 110 TCR-beta libraries included longitudinal samples, technical triplicates and paired sorted CD4+ and CD8+ T-cell subsets alongside PBMC samples. Of the approximately 66 subjects in the cohort, about 14 were HAM/TSP patients, approximately 35 were multiple sclerosis patients, and about 20 were healthy controls. Summary of the overall study and its limitations: The MS cluster was not associated with any clinical or MRI features, and the authors stated that larger cohorts are needed. No identical CDR3 amino acid sequences were shared among expanded clones across subjects, suggesting private TCR-beta repertoires in all groups. In a phylogenetic analysis, the repertoires of 18 out of 34 MS patients fell into a single cluster of related CDR3 sequences, pointing to a possible signature at the repertoire level. TCR clonal expansion was highest in HAM/TSP patients and lowest in MS patients, with MS patients falling below even healthy controls.

cDNA was synthesized by template-switch 5'RACE using a primer carrying a 10-nucleotide random unique molecular identifier by which each TCR transcript was tagged. Every sequencing run covered 15-18 subjects and yielded more than 200 million TCR-beta sequences. The RNeasy kit was used for extraction of total RNA. TCR-beta VDJ regions were amplified with primers for the TCR constant region and the 5'RACE anchor, using the KAPA Real-time Library Amplification kit. A first PCR added sample indexes and Illumina adaptors, and a second PCR then raised library yield. After purification with Ampure beads, the TCR product of roughly 650 bp was size-selected on a 2% E-gel SizeSelection system. Library quality was checked on a Bioanalyzer, concentration was measured with Qubit, and libraries were quantified with the Kapa Library Quantification kit before pooling. Libraries were sequenced paired-end 2 x 150 bp on an Illumina HiSeq 2500. To increase sequence diversity, about 25-31% phiX was spiked into each library pool. As for the original processing: The UMI-based MiGEC pipeline processed quality-filtered reads and removed over 80% of raw TCR sequences during error correction. IMGT germline references were used for aligning VDJ genes, and each clonotype was defined as a unique CDR3 amino acid sequence together with its V-J genes. Clonal expansion, Shannon diversity, and CDR3 relatedness (CalcPairwiseDistances, ClusterSamples) were evaluated with VDJtools, and phylogenetic trees were built with CLCbio workbench. Expanded clones were defined as having at least 8 unique UMIs, based on coefficient-of-variation modelling across technical triplicates. TCRdb redid the processing of the public reads, applying fastp at Q25 and MiXCR, and retained in-frame beta chains. Identical CDR3 proteins give one entry, which carries the most common genes and DNA. In this record, the V and J calls reflect TCRdb's handling and not the investigators' own analysis. This sample holds about 19,000 distinct CDR3 sequences; roughly 2.6% were observed only once. The leading ten clones occupy 5% to 7% of the sample.

For the unsorted PBMC libraries, 2 million PBMCs were stored in RNAlater at -80 degrees C until RNA extraction and were used to generate the libraries. Multiple sclerosis patients were enrolled in a US clinical protocol evaluating disease progression by magnetic resonance imaging. Peripheral blood was subjected to Ficoll-Hypaque density gradient centrifugation to isolate PBMCs, which were then cryopreserved in liquid nitrogen. This clonotype was seen at least ten times. Its antigen remains undetermined. There are no base qualities to consult, and no much larger clone falls within one base. The CDR3 goes from the cysteine to the phenylalanine over 12 residues. Left in the record is the CDR3 DNA by itself, 36 bases read in frame from the first base. V ends up 4 bases short and J 7 bases short, with an unmatched junction base count of 2. The germline V gene (reference sequence) specifies WNHNN as CDR1 and SYGVQD as CDR2.

The source material was PBMCs. This clonotype was obtained from a woman between 18 and 29 years old with multiple sclerosis. The sequence joins TRBV10-1 to TRBJ2-3; 7 central nucleotides agree with TRBD1. The CDR3 region has the sequence CASSGDRYTQYF. The DNA reads TGCGCCAGCAGTGGGGACAGATATACGCAGTATTTT.